Below, 2 T cell receptor beta chains from the same sample are listed, as sequenced in a study of T cells in Graves' hyperthyroidism and ophthalmopathy. TCR beta CDR3 regions were amplified from RNA. A set of HTBI primers served as the primers for a first-round RT-PCR of the TCR CDR3. In TCRdb, the multiplex PCR reads were re-called with MiXCR into one record per CDR3 protein. The top ten clones hold about 5% of a sample with about 420,000 distinct CDR3 sequences, approximately 14% of them seen once. The specimen was blood. These TCRs come from a woman aged 18-29 years with Graves' hyperthyroidism.

This clonotype was counted at least ten times. The genes are TRBV6-6 and TRBJ1-1; D uncertain. Per the germline V gene, CDR1 is MNHNY and CDR2 is SVGAGI (reference sequence). V was clipped by 0 bases and J by 1 base, with 6 bases between them. The CDR3 consists of 14 residues. CDR3 amino acids: CASSYSGENTEAFF. Written as DNA, the CDR3 is TGTGCCAGCAGTTACTCCGGGGAGAACACTGAAGCTTTCTTT.

This clonotype has just a few counts. The chain recombines TRBV28 with TRBJ1-3, with D uncertain. Germline CDR1 is MDHEN and CDR2 is SYDVKM. This CDR3 comprises 14 residues. V lost 2 bases and J lost 4, with 9 bases in between. CDR3 in amino acids: CASSLRTTGNTIYF. The CDR3 region has the DNA TGTGCCAGCAGTTTACGAACGACAGGAAACACCATATATTTT.